This TCR beta chain came from a study of blood T cell dynamics during melanoma immunotherapy. Some clones are missing from TCRdb's copy, which holds only in-frame ones; the method was immunoSEQ multiplex PCR. The sample includes 13,000 to 15,000 clones, 87% of them seen just once. As to time point: week 3, after first cycle of checkpoint inhibitor. Response was assessed by RECIST 1.1 at 12 weeks, except a couple of rapid progressors. Patients had no prior systemic cancer treatment, immunosuppressants or other active cancers. CDR3 length equals 11 residues. Germline lookup yields CDR1 WSHSY and CDR2 SAAADI. Trimming took off 7 bases at V and 4 bases at J, with 5 bases between the two ends.

This clonotype originated in a human donor with melanoma. This sample comprised blood, obtained from a patient treated with checkpoint blockade. The V call is TRBV10-2, the J call TRBJ1-3; unclear D gene. The CDR3 sequence: CASNSGNTIYF. In DNA, the CDR3 is TGCGCCAGCAACTCGGGAAACACCATATATTTT.